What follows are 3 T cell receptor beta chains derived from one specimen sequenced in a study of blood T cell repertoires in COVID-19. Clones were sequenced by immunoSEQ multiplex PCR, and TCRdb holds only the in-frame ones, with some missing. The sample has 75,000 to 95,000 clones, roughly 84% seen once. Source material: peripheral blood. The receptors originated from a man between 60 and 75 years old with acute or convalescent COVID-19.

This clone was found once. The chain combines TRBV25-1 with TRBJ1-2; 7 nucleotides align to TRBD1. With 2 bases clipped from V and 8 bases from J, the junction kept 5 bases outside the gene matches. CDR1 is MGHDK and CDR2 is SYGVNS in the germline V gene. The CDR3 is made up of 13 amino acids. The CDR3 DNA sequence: TGTGCCAGCAGTGAAGAGGGGGCCAGGGGCTACACCTTC. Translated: CASSEEGARGYTF.

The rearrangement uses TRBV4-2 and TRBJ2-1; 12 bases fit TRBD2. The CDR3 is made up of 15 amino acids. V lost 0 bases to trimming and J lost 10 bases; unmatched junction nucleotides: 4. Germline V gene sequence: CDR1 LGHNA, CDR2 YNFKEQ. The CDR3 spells CASSQEASGGAEQFF. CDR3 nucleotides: TGTGCCAGCAGCCAAGAGGCTAGCGGGGGGGCGGAGCAGTTCTTC.

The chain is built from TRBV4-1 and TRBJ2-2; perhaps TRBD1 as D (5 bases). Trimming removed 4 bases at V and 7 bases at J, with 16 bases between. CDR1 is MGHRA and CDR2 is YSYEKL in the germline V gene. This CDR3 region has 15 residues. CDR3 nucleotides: TGCGCCAGCAGCCCGACAGCAGAACCCGGCGGGGAGCTGTTTTTT. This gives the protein CASSPTAEPGGELFF.